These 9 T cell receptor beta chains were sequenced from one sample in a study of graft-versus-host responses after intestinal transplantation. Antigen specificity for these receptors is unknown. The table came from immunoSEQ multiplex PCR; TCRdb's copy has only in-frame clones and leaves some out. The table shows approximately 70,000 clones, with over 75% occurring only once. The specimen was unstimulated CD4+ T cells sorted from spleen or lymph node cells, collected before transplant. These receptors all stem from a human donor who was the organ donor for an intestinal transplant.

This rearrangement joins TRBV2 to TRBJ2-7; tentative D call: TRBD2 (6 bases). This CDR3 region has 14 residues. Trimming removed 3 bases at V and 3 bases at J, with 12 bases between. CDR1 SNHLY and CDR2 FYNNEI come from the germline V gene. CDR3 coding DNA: TGTGCCAGCAGTGATTTGGGAGGTTACTACGAGCAGTACGTC. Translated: CASSDLGGYYEQYV.

The DNA of the CDR3 is TGTGCCAGCAGCTTAGCGCTAGGGGGGGCCGAAGAGACCCAGTACTTC. This codes for CASSLALGGAEETQYF. V usage is TRBV7-9 and J usage is TRBJ2-5; possible D gene TRBD2, 7 bases. The V end was cut by 0 bases, the J end by 3 bases, with 14 bases between. The germline V gene has CDR1 SEHNR and CDR2 FQNEAQ (reference sequence). The CDR3 covers 16 residues.

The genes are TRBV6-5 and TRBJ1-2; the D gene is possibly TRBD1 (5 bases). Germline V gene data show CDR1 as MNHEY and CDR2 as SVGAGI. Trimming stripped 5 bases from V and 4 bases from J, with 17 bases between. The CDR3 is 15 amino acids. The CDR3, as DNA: TGTGCCAGCAGTCACCAGGGTTCCATCGGCTATGGCTACACCTTC. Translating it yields CASSHQGSIGYGYTF.

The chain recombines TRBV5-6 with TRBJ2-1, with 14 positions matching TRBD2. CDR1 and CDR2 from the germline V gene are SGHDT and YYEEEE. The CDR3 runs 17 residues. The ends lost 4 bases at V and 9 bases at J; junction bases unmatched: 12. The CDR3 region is CASSRPKTSGGAVEQFF. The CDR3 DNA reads TGTGCCAGCAGCCGGCCCAAGACTAGCGGGGGGGCCGTTGAGCAGTTCTTC. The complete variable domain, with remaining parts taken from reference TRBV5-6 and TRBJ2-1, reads DAGVTQSPTHLIKTRGQQVTLRCSPKSGHDTVSWYQQALGQGPQFIFQYYEEEERQRGNFPDRFSGHQFPNYSSELNVNALLLGDSALYLCASSRPKTSGGAVEQFFGPGTRLTVL.

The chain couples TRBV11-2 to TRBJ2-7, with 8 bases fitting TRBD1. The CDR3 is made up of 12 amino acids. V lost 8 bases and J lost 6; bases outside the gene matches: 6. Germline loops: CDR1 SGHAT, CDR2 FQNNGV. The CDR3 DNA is TGTGCCAGCGGCACAGGGGGTGGCGAGCAGTACGTC. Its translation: CASGTGGGEQYV.

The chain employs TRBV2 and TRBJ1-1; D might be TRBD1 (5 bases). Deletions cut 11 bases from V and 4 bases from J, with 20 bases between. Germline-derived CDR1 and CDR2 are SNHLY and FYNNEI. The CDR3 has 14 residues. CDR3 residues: CAFRTAGGFTEAFF. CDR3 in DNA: TGTGCCTTCAGAACAGCGGGGGGATTCACTGAAGCTTTCTTT. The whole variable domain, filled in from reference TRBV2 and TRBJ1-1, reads EPEVTQTPSHQVTQMGQEVILRCVPISNHLYFYWYRQILGQKVEFLVSFYNNEISEKSEIFDDQFSVERPDGSNFTLKIRSTKLEDSAMYFCAFRTAGGFTEAFFGQGTRLTVV.

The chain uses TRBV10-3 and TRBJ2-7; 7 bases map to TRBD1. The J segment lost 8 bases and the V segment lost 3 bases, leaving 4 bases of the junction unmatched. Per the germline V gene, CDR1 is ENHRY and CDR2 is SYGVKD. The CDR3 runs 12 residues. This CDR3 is CAISEQGRKQYV. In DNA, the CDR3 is TGTGCCATCAGTGAACAGGGGAGAAAGCAGTACGTC.

The CDR3 is CASKRDSNEKLFF. The CDR3 nucleotides read TGTGCCAGTAAACGGGACAGTAATGAAAAACTGTTTTTT. The V call is TRBV19, the J call TRBJ1-4, with 7 bases that match TRBD1. Per germline, CDR1 LNHDA and CDR2 SQIVND (reference sequence). This CDR3 comprises 13 residues. The V gene end was trimmed by 7 bases and the J gene end by 4 bases; junction bases not matched to a gene: 3.

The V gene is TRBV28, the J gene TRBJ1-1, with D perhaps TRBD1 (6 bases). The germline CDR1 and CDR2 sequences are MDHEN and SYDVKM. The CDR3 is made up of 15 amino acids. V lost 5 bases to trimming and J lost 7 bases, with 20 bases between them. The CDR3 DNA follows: TGTGCCAGCAGTCCCCCGAAACCTGGGGGCTTTGAAGCTTTCTTT. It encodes CASSPPKPGGFEAFF.